The clone carrying this TCR beta chain has at least ten counts. Its antigen is still unknown. V lost 5 bases, J lost 2 bases, and 18 bases lay in between. This CDR3 comprises 16 residues. Stated time point: persistent/refractory GD, antithyroid drugs over 5 years with positive TRAb. Researchers made the TCR library from RNA that was extracted from PBMCs. These data come from a study of regulatory T cells in long-lasting Graves disease. Study-level points and caveats: Patients with persistent Graves' had lower TCR diversity than newly diagnosed patients.

HTBI primers from iRepertoire and Arm-PCR of CDR3 regions yielded the TCR beta libraries. TCRdb fed the multiplex PCR reads into MiXCR, producing one record per CDR3 protein. The repertoire holds roughly 400,000 distinct CDR3 sequences, with 20% to 25% as singletons. V is TRBV12-3 or TRBV12-4 and J is TRBJ1-1; tentative D call: TRBD1 (6 bases). This TCR was recovered from a female donor with Graves disease. This specimen consisted of peripheral blood mononuclear cells (PBMCs), obtained when the disease was refractory, from a patient treated with antithyroid drugs. The CDR3 protein is CASSLRGGGDNTEAFF. The CDR3 DNA reads as TGTGCCAGCAGTCTAAGGGGAGGGGGGGACAACACTGAAGCTTTCTTT.